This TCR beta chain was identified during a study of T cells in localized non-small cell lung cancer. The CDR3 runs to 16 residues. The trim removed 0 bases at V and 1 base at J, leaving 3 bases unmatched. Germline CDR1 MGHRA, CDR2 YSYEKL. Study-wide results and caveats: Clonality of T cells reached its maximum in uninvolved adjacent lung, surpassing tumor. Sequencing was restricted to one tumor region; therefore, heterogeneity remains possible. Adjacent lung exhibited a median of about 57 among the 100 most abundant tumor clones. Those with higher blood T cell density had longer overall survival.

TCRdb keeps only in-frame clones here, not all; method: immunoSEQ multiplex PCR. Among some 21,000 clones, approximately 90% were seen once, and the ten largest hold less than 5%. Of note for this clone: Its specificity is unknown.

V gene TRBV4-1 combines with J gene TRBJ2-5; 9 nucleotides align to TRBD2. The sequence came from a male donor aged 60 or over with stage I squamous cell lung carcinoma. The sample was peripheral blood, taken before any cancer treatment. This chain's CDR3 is CASSQDSGSSQETQYF. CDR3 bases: TGCGCCAGCAGCCAAGATAGCGGGAGTTCCCAAGAGACCCAGTACTTC.